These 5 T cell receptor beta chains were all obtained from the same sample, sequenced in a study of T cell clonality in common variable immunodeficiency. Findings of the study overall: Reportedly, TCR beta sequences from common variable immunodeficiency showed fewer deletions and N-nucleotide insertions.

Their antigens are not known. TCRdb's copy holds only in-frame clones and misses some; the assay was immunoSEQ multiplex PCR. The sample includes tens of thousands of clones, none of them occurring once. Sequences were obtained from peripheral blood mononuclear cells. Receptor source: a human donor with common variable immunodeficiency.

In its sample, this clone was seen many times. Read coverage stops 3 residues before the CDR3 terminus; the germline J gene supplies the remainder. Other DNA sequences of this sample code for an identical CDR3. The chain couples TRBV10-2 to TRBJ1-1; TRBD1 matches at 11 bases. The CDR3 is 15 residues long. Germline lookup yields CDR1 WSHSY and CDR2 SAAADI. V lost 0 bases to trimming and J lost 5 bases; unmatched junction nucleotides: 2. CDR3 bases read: TGCGCCAGCAGTGAGTCGGGGACAGGGGGGACTGAA. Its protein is CASSESGTGGTE. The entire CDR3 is CASSESGTGGTEAFF.

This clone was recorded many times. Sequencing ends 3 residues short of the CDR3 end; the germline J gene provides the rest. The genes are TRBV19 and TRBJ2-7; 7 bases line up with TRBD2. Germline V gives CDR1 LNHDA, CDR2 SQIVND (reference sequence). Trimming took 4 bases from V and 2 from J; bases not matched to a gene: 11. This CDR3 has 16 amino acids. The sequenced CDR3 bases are TGTGCCAGTAGTACCCAGGGAGGGCTGAGTACCTACGAG. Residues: CASSTQGGLSTYE. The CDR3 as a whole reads CASSTQGGLSTYEQYF.

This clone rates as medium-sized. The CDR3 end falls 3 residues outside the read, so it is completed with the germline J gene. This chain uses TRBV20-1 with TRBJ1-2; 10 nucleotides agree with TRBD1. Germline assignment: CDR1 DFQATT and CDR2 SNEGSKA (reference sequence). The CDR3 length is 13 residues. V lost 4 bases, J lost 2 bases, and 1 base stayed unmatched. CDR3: CSAMGQGNYGYTF. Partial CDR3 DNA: TGCAGTGCTATGGGACAGGGGAACTATGGC.

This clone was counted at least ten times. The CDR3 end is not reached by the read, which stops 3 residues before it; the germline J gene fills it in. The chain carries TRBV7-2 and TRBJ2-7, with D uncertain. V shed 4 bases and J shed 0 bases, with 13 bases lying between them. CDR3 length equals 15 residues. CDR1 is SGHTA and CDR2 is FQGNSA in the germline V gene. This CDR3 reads CASSSSGASSYEQYF. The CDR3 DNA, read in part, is TGTGCCAGCAGCTCCTCTGGAGCGAGCTCCTACGAG.

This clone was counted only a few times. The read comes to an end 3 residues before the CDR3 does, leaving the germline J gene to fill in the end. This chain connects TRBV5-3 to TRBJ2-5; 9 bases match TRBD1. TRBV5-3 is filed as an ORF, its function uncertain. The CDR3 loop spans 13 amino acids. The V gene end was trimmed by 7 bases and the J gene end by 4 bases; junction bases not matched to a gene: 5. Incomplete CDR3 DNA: TGTGCCAGAGGACAGGGGTTTCCAGAGACC. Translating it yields CARGQGFPET. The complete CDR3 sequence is CARGQGFPETQYF.